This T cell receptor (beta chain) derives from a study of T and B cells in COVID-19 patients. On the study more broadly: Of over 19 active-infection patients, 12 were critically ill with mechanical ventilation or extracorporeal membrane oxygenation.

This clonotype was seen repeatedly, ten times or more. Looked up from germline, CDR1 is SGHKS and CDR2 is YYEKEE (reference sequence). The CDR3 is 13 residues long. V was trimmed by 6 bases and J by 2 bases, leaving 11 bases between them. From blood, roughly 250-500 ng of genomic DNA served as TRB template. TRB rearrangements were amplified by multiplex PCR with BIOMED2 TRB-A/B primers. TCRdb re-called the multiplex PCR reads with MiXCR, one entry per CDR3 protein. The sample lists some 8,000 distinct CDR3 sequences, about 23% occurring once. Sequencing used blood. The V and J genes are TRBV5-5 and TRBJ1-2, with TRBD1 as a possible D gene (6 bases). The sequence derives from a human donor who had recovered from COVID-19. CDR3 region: CASTGRGNYGYTF. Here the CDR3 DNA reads TGTGCCAGCACCGGAAGGGGGAACTATGGCTACACCTTC.